The clone carrying this TCR beta chain appeared once. The antigen remains unidentified. Assay used: immunoSEQ multiplex PCR; TCRdb lists only in-frame clones, some missing. The sample shows about 130,000 clones, 88% of them seen only once. The data originate from a study of radiation and T cells in renal cell carcinoma. Study at large: Nephrectomy followed 15 Gy stereotactic body radiation by 4 weeks.

This CDR3 has 16 amino acids. Trimming removed 2 bases from V and 0 bases from J, with 13 bases in between. The germline V gene encodes CDR1 SGDLS and CDR2 YYNGEE. The time point is: blood 2 weeks post-SBRT. Treatment given: 15 Gy SBRT to primary tumor, nephrectomy 4 weeks later. The patient's renal cell carcinoma had clear cell pathology. General study results and limits: In blood, top tumor clones expanded by 2 weeks, shrinking by 4. Baseline intratumoral clonotype presence is unknown without pretreatment biopsies.

The gene calls are TRBV9 and TRBJ2-3; D ambiguous. The sequences come from blood, collected from a patient whose treatment included radiotherapy and nephrectomy. The clonotype was recovered from a woman between 65 and 79 years old with renal cell carcinoma. The CDR3 DNA reads as TGTGCCAGCAGCGTTGACTTACCCTCTAGCACAGATACGCAGTATTTT. Protein product: CASSVDLPSSTDTQYF. The full variable domain, in which reference TRBV9 and TRBJ2-3 provide the parts outside the CDR3, is DSGVTQTPKHLITATGQRVTLRCSPRSGDLSVYWYQQSLDQGLQFLIQYYNGEERAKGNILERFSAQQFPDLHSELNLSSLELGDSALYFCASSVDLPSSTDTQYFGPGTRLTVL.